The TCR beta chain described here comes from a study of blood T cells in healthy people across ages. Combining a sample-barcoded 5' primer with a J-beta primer mix, a second PCR ran for 7 to 11 cycles. Every sample gave at least 2.5 million paired-end reads containing CDR3. Via MiXCR, TCRdb re-called the 5' RACE reads, giving one row per CDR3 protein. The sample records hundreds of thousands of distinct CDR3 sequences, more than 45% being singletons. Ten or more counts support this clonotype. Antigen unknown. Study findings and constraints: The study lacked donor CMV status, which possibly confounded expanded clonotype changes. When set beside aged donors, long-lived donors presented more naive CD4+ cells and higher diversity. Naive T cell percentage by flow cytometry tracked strongly with beta diversity.

This clonotype was sampled from a man aged 30 to 39 in good health. Input material: blood.

The CDR3 DNA follows: TGCAGCGTTGGGGCAGGGGGCCCTGACGGGCAGTTCTTC. Residues: CSVGAGGPDGQFF. The J gene is TRBJ2-1, the V gene TRBV29-1; TRBD1 matches at 8 bases. The germline gives CDR1 SQVTM, CDR2 ANQGSEA. The ends lost 4 bases at V and 12 bases at J; junction bases unmatched: 11. The CDR3 length is 13 residues.